This is a list of T cell receptor beta chains from one sample in a study of blood T cell repertoires in COVID-19. The data were produced by immunoSEQ multiplex PCR, yet TCRdb's version contains in-frame clones alone and is incomplete. The table shows around 130,000 clones, with around 86% occurring only once. The material sequenced was peripheral blood. The receptor source for this set is a woman older than 75 with acute or convalescent COVID-19. The conserved cysteine and the conserved F or W are not part of the CDR3 here.

v_gene,CDR3aa
TRBV5-1,ASREQTGINSPLH
TRBV29-1,SVGGWGDGYT
TRBV12-5,ASGLVTYRGENTEAF
TRBV4-2,ASSPGDLRDEQY
TRBV7-2,ASSLAAGVGNEQF
TRBV5-1,ASSLRSGYRAF
TRBV30,AWSQNNEQF
TRBV7-9,ASSSKPRLAPFHEQY
TRBV27,ASSMGLSNQPQH
TRBV11-3,ASSKEGDDTDTQY
TRBV9,ASSVESSGQGEQY
TRBV28,ASSKTGNTEAF
TRBV28,ASSLFRGSTYEQY
TRBV5-6,ASRVSQLYTDTQY
TRBV19,ASSPGQGGYGYT
TRBV19,ASSIGQGIYGYT
TRBV2,ASSTGPTGEQF
TRBV5-6,ASSLGSSGGDTQY
TRBV19,ASSSGGLNSPLH
TRBV7-8,ASSPARRVGNEQY
TRBV6-5,ASRRDLSREAPLH
TRBV5-6,ASSIGPRVLT
TRBV2,ASRREITSYNEQF
TRBV10-2,ATNGRTGPTNYGYT
TRBV7-9,ASSLVQGDYGYT
TRBV12-3/TRBV12-4,ASSLGTGVLY
TRBV28,ASSFLLRRRGGYT